Sequencing of this T cell receptor beta chain was carried out in a study of T-cell memory formation after mild COVID-19. Turning to the study itself: TCR clusters were largely donor specific.

V was pared by 6 bases and J by 7 bases, with 18 bases between. The germline gives CDR1 SNHLY, CDR2 FYNNEI. CDR3 length equals 14 residues. A single record per CDR3 protein comes from TCRdb applying MiXCR to the 5' RACE reads. The table shows hundreds of thousands of distinct CDR3 sequences, with around 19% occurring only once. Findings and caveats of the study: Researchers could not confirm that second-wave clones peaking on day 37 targeted SARS-CoV-2. From day 15 to 85, contracting clones were balanced between CD4 and CD8, whereas later expanders leaned toward CD4+.

A remark on this clonotype: As yet, its antigen is unknown.

The chain combines TRBV2 with TRBJ1-2, with unresolved D. This clonotype originated in a young man who had mild COVID-19 (a few samples of this study predate the infection). Cell type and time point are not known. Sequenced input: PBMCs or a T cell subset sorted from them (not recorded which). This CDR3 reads CASRATAPGGGYTF. CDR3 bases: TGTGCCAGCAGGGCGACCGCCCCGGGAGGTGGCTACACCTTC.